This is a list of T cell receptor beta chains from one sample in a study of OX40 agonist ivuxolimab in advanced cancers. Assay: immunoSEQ multiplex PCR; the TCRdb copy retains only in-frame clones and omits some. The data hold about 83,000 clones, with 85% to 90% observed a single time. The specimen was CD4+ or CD8+ T cells sorted from blood, collected in a trial of the OX40 agonist ivuxolimab. Receptor source: an adult with an advanced solid tumor such as melanoma, head and neck, liver or kidney cancer. Each CDR3 is given without its conserved first and last residue. The order of the fields is J gene, CDR3 length, V gene, CDR3 protein.

TRBJ1-6,14,TRBV7-2,ASSPQGSSYNSPLH
TRBJ2-1,13,TRBV6-5,ASSSIGVANNEQF
TRBJ2-7,13,TRBV4-3,ASSPTAGGPLEQY
TRBJ1-5,12,TRBV13,ASSPRGMGQPQH
TRBJ1-4,13,TRBV4-3,ASSQDGQINEKLF
TRBJ1-2,14,TRBV5-1,ASSSPEGLTPYGYT
TRBJ2-3,13,TRBV5-4,ASSLEQGGPDTQY
TRBJ2-1,9,TRBV20-1,SARVRNEQF
TRBJ2-3,12,TRBV7-2,ASSLAVGPDTQY
TRBJ2-3,12,TRBV7-2,ASRRIRGTDTQY
TRBJ1-3,15,TRBV5-4,ASSQRQGVDSGNTIY
TRBJ1-2,14,TRBV19,ASRRGTIGVTYGYT
TRBJ1-3,13,TRBV7-6,ASSLEAGAGNTIY
TRBJ1-1,11,TRBV30,AWSLTENTEAF
TRBJ1-3,11,TRBV30,AWSVRIADTIY
TRBJ1-2,12,TRBV19,ASSIEEVAYGYT
TRBJ2-1,12,TRBV29-1,SGGQGGGDYEQF
TRBJ2-1,15,TRBV2,ASSEGFGTGGYNEQF
TRBJ1-1,12,TRBV5-1,ASSLLGSSTEAF
TRBJ2-7,10,TRBV6-1,ASTYREYEQY
TRBJ2-3,14,TRBV27,ASSRGSAGGWNTQY
TRBJ1-1,10,TRBV5-4,ASSLEKTEAF
TRBJ2-2,12,TRBV7-2,ASSQIVNTGELF
TRBJ1-4,18,TRBV11-3,ASSLAVGYRAVVTNEKLF
TRBJ1-4,12,TRBV5-6,ASSRTGYVEKLF
TRBJ1-6,13,TRBV2,ASSEWGQGDSPLH
TRBJ1-1,11,TRBV10-2,AIRSGGWTEAF
TRBJ1-2,15,TRBV30,AWSATTGGTANYGYT
TRBJ2-3,12,TRBV5-4,ASSLRLAADTQY
TRBJ2-1,12,TRBV10-3,AIIRGSSYNEQF
TRBJ2-1,15,TRBV11-2,ASSLRAGLSSYNEQF
TRBJ2-5,12,TRBV7-2,ASSANRGRETQY
TRBJ2-6,14,TRBV7-2,ASSSTGGSGANVLT
TRBJ1-2,14,TRBV5-1,ASSLGQPDRASGYT
TRBJ2-3,12,TRBV9,ASSGAQGADTQY
TRBJ2-7,10,TRBV10-3,AIRASPDEQY
TRBJ1-4,15,TRBV11-2,ASSLEGVGRRGEKLF
TRBJ1-1,11,TRBV19,ASKDRMNTEAF
TRBJ2-1,11,TRBV6-5,ASSYGSGNEQF
TRBJ1-1,11,TRBV18,ASSPGQNKEAF